One TCR beta chain is described in this entry. Antigen specificity is unknown. V was trimmed by 0 bases and J by 5 bases, leaving 7 bases between them. This CDR3 contains 12 residues. CDR1 and CDR2 (germline): GTSNPN, SVGIG (reference sequence). Repertoires were generated with immunoSEQ multiplex PCR, while TCRdb's copy carries only in-frame clones and drops some. This sample has fewer than 35,000 clones, with 91% found just once. This sample was included in a study of T cell responses to AZD1222 COVID-19 vaccine. Study conclusions and caveats: Clonal diversity may have been underestimated, and the donors were mostly white British, with more females than males. There were repertoire samples only from the period after the peak T cell response. Spike-specific TCR breadth and depth rose after two AZD1222 doses. Within unmutated variant regions lay the reported targets of nearly half of spike-specific TCRs.

The TCR comes from an adult in good health. The specimen comprised peripheral blood, sampled on day 0 of AZD1222 vaccination. The chain employs TRBV30 and TRBJ1-2; no definite D call. CDR3 amino acids: CAWSVYYYGYTF. CDR3 nucleotides: TGTGCCTGGAGTGTCTACTATTATGGCTACACCTTC.